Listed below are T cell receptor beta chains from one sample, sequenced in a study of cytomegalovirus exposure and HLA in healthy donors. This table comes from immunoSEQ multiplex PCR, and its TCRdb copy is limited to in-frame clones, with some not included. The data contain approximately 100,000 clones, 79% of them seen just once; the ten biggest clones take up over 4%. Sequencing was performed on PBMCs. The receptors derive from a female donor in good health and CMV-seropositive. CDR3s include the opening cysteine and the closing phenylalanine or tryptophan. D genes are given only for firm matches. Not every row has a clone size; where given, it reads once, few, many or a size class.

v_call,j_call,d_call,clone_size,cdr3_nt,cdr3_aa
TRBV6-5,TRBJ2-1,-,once,TGTGCCAGCAGTTTAACGCGGCACAATGAGCAGTTCTTC,CASSLTRHNEQFF
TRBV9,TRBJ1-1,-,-,TGTGCCAGCAGCGACTCTCCCAATAAAGACAGCATGAACACTGAAGCTTTCTTT,CASSDSPNKDSMNTEAFF
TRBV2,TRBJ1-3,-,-,TGTGCCAGCAGTGAACAGGGAACTGGAAACAGCATATATTTT,CASSEQGTGNSIYF
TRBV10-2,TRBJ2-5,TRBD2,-,TGCGCCAGCAGTGAGCGAGCGGGGGGAGGTAAACGGGTGACCCAGTACTTC,CASSERAGGGKRVTQYF
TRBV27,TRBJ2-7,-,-,TGTGCCAGCAGTTTCCCCGAATGGGGGCTAACCTACGAGCAGTACTTC,CASSFPEWGLTYEQYF
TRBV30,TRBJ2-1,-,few,TGTGCCTGGAGTGGGGGCTTAGTCCATGAGCAGTTCTTC,CAWSGGLVHEQFF
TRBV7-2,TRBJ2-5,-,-,TGTGCCAGCAGCTTAGCGCGGGCCAGCGCGGACCAAGAGACCCAGTACTTC,CASSLARASADQETQYF
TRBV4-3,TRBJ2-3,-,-,TGCGCCAGCAGCCAGTCCTGGACTGGGCAAGATACGCAGTATTTT,CASSQSWTGQDTQYF
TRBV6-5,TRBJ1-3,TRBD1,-,TGTGCCAGCAGCCCGCGACAGGGGATAAGAAACACCATATATTTT,CASSPRQGIRNTIYF
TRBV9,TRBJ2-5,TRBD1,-,TGTGCCAGCAGCGCGGGACAGGGGGCGACAGAGACCCAGTACTTC,CASSAGQGATETQYF
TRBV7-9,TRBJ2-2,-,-,TGTGCCAGCAGCTCCGGTAGGAGGGATACCGGGGAGCTGTTTTTT,CASSSGRRDTGELFF
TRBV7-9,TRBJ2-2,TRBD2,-,TGTGCCAGCAGCCCTCGGGAGGGGGGGTACACCGGGGAGCTGTTTTTT,CASSPREGGYTGELFF
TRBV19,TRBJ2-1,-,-,TGTGCCAGTAGTGACCCTCTCCAGGACAGATTCTACAATGAGCAGTTCTTC,CASSDPLQDRFYNEQFF
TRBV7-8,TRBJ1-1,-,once,TGTGCCAGCAGGGGGGCGTGGACTGAAGCTTTCTTT,CASRGAWTEAFF
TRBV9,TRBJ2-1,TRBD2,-,TGTGCCAGCAGCCCCCTTGATAGCGGGAGGGCCATCGCCTACAATGAGCAGTTCTTC,CASSPLDSGRAIAYNEQFF
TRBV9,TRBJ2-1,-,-,TGTGCCAGCAGCGTAGCACCGGTCAATGAGCAGTTCTTC,CASSVAPVNEQFF